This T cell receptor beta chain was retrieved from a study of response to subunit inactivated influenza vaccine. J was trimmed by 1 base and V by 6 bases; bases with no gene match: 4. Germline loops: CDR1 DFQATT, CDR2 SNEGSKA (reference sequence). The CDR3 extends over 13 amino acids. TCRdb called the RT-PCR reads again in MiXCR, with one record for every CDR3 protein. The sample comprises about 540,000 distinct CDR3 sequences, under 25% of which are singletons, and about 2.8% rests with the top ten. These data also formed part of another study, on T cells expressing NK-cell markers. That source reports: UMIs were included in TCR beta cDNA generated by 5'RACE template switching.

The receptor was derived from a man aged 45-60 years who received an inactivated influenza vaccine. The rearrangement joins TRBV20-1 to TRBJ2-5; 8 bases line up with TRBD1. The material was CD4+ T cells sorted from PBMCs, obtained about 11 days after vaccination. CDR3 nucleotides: TGCAGTGCACCCGACAGGGGCCAAGAGACCCAGTACTTC. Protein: CSAPDRGQETQYF.